This T cell receptor (beta chain) was sequenced during a study of blood T cell repertoires in COVID-19. Study-level information: Samples representing acute and convalescent COVID-19 were sourced from the United States, Italy and Spain.

Clones were sequenced by immunoSEQ multiplex PCR, and TCRdb holds only the in-frame ones, with some missing. The profile shows 95,000 to 110,000 clones, 88% of them singletons. Per the germline V gene, CDR1 is SNHLY and CDR2 is FYNNEI. The CDR3 is made up of 14 amino acids. Germline trimming cut 11 bases from V and 9 bases from J; bases unmatched to any gene: 15. This receptor was obtained from a human donor in a cohort sampled during active COVID-19. J is TRBJ2-3 and V is TRBV2; 9 positions match TRBD2. Sequenced material: peripheral blood. The CDR3 bases are TGTGCCGGACGTTCCGGGACTAGCAGGTTGACGCAGTATTTT. Its protein is CAGRSGTSRLTQYF.